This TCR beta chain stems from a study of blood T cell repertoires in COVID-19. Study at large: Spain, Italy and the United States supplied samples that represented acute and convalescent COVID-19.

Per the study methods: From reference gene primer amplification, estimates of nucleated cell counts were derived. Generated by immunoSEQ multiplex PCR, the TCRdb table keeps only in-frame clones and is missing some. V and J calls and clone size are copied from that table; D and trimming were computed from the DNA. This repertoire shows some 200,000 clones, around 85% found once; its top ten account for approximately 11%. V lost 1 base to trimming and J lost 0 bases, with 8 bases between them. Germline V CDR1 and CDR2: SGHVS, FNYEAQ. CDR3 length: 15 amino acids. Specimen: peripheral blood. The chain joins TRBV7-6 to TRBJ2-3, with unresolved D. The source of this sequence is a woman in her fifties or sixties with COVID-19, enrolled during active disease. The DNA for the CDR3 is TGTGCCAGCAGCTTAGTAGCTAAGAGCACAGATACGCAGTATTTT. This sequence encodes CASSLVAKSTDTQYF.